A selection of T cell receptor beta chains follows, all from one sample in a study of T cells in narcolepsy. Method: immunoSEQ multiplex PCR; TCRdb's copy keeps in-frame clones and lacks some. The profile shows just under 30,000 clones, around 87% of them singletons. The source material was memory (CD45RA-) CD4+ T cells from blood. The receptors stem from a human donor in good health. The conserved cysteine and the conserved F or W are not part of the CDR3 here. Size tells how often a clone was seen (once, few, many) or the class of an expanded clone, and some rows leave it out.

cdr3_length,clone_size,v_call,cdr3_aa
13,-,TRBV7-6,ASGWGTSSTGELF
11,once,TRBV19,ASSIGRPDTQY
14,-,TRBV5-4,ASSLASGGADNEQY
13,few,TRBV5-1,ASSLSTFMNTEAF
12,-,TRBV6-5,ASQMDSANSPLH
14,-,TRBV4-1,ASSQESGGRPQPQH
13,-,TRBV7-2,ASSLVGDLLYEQY
13,-,TRBV19,ASSIVPSGLDEQF
13,-,TRBV2,ASSTGTGYTGELF
13,-,TRBV5-1,ASSFGTSGTDTQY
13,-,TRBV6-5,ASSYSKRGGYEQY
13,-,TRBV5-1,ASRLAGGLGNEQF
12,-,TRBV4-2,ASSASGGAGELF
11,-,TRBV6-6,ASRTVQGSPLH
13,-,TRBV5-1,ASSLDSGFTDTQY
11,-,TRBV28,ASSFQGRSKAF
11,-,TRBV5-5,ASATDLNEKLF
12,once,TRBV6-1,ASSETGDYNEQF
13,few,TRBV7-9,ASSPIPGGAYEQY
11,-,TRBV28,ASSFGAGNTIY
12,-,TRBV18,ASSPKGSDQPQH
11,-,TRBV29-1,SGYRGRRETQY
11,-,TRBV6-5,ASSSYGKNRAF
9,-,TRBV20-1,SVGSPNEQF
13,once,TRBV11-2,ASSPSRDRGEKLF
13,few,TRBV6-1,ASSEWTGGNYGYT
11,-,TRBV10-3,AISARAKNIQY
9,-,TRBV7-2,ASSLDYGYT
14,-,TRBV11-3,ASSPGLGLDTDTQY
11,-,TRBV29-1,SVPEEGANVLT
14,-,TRBV7-2,ASSLGHLSSGNTIY
10,-,TRBV11-3,ASSLDRREQY
15,-,TRBV25-1,ASSDTTRGIGTDTQY
13,-,TRBV11-2,ASSTPGLAENEQF
13,-,TRBV9,ASSPQSGDRAEQF
14,once,TRBV11-2,ASSALSGRASKTQY
11,-,TRBV7-2,VSSWDRNTEAF
14,-,TRBV28,ASTRPSSSLQETQY
13,-,TRBV7-2,ASSLVTGVGNTIY
13,-,TRBV6-6,ASSYSSGQGKEVH
14,-,TRBV7-3,ASSLNPRDPGEGYT
12,few,TRBV27,ASSPGGLHYEQY
15,-,TRBV7-9,ASSSLRQGSSYNEQF
14,-,TRBV18,ASSPGTGGGQETQY
13,few,TRBV6-1,ASSEEGARTDTQY
12,-,TRBV6-1,ASSDTGGNQPQH
12,once,TRBV30,AWSVRGGGRGGF
11,few,TRBV19,ASSGSLNQPQH
12,-,TRBV18,ASSPGGGTYEQY
14,few,TRBV5-5,ASSSRGGADTGELF
12,few,TRBV4-3,ASRTRITKNIQY